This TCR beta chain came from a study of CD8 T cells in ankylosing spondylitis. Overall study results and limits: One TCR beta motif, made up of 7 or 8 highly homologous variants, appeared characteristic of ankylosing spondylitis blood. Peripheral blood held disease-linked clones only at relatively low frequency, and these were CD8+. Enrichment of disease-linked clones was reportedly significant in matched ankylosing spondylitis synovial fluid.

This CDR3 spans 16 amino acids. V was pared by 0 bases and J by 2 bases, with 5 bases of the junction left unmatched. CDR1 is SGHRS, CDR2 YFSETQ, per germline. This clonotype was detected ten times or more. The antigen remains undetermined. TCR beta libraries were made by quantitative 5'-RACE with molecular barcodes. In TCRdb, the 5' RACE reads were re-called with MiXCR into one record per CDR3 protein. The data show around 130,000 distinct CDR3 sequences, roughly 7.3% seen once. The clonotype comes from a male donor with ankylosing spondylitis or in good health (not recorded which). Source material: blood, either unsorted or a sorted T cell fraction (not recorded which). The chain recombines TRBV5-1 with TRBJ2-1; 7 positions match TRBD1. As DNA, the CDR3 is TGCGCCAGCAGCTTGGCGGCAGGGGGAGCCTACAATGAGCAGTTCTTC. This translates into CASSLAAGGAYNEQFF.